Listed below are T cell receptor beta chains from one sample, sequenced in a study of cytomegalovirus exposure and HLA in healthy donors. Sequenced by immunoSEQ multiplex PCR; TCRdb stores in-frame clones only, minus some. Among some 190,000 clones listed, 76% were seen once. The source material was PBMCs. The receptor set was obtained from a man aged 18 to 30 in good health and CMV-seronegative. Each CDR3 is given with its conserved first and last residue. Each record gives: clone size, D gene, J gene, V gene, CDR3 DNA, CDR3 protein. A D gene is named only where the DNA matches it firmly. Not every row has a clone size; where given, it reads once, few, many or a size class.

clone_size: -
d_call: -
j_call: TRBJ1-4
v_call: TRBV18
cdr3_nt: TGTGCCAGCTCACCTTCGATGGAGGGGTGGGGTGAAAAACTGTTTTTT
cdr3_aa: CASSPSMEGWGEKLFF

clone_size: -
d_call: -
j_call: TRBJ2-5
v_call: TRBV9
cdr3_nt: TGTGCCAGCAGTCCGACACGATCCCAAGAGACCCAGTACTTC
cdr3_aa: CASSPTRSQETQYF

clone_size: -
d_call: -
j_call: TRBJ1-1
v_call: TRBV9
cdr3_nt: TGTGCCAGCAGCGTCGATAGGGGCGACACTGAAGCTTTCTTT
cdr3_aa: CASSVDRGDTEAFF

clone_size: -
d_call: -
j_call: TRBJ1-5
v_call: TRBV7-8
cdr3_nt: TGTGCCAGCAGCTTGGGAGGCCAGCCCCAGCATTTT
cdr3_aa: CASSLGGQPQHF

clone_size: few
d_call: TRBD1
j_call: TRBJ1-4
v_call: TRBV7-9
cdr3_nt: TGTGCCAGCAGCCATTTTCCGGGACAGGTTCTCATCGCTAGTGAAAAACTGTTTTTT
cdr3_aa: CASSHFPGQVLIASEKLFF

clone_size: few
d_call: -
j_call: TRBJ1-1
v_call: TRBV19
cdr3_nt: TGTGCCAGTAGTATCATACAAAACACTGAAGCTTTCTTT
cdr3_aa: CASSIIQNTEAFF

clone_size: once
d_call: TRBD2
j_call: TRBJ2-3
v_call: TRBV6-5
cdr3_nt: TGTGCCACCTCTAGCGGAGAGGGCACAGATACGCAGTATTTT
cdr3_aa: CATSSGEGTDTQYF

clone_size: once
d_call: TRBD1
j_call: TRBJ1-2
v_call: TRBV5-4
cdr3_nt: TGTGCCAGCAGCTTAGAGGCAGGGGGCGATGGCTACACCTTC
cdr3_aa: CASSLEAGGDGYTF

clone_size: few
d_call: -
j_call: TRBJ2-2
v_call: TRBV2
cdr3_nt: TGTGCCAGCAGTGAAGGCAGGGGGGAGCTGTTTTTT
cdr3_aa: CASSEGRGELFF

clone_size: -
d_call: TRBD2
j_call: TRBJ2-1
v_call: TRBV4-2
cdr3_nt: TGTGCCAGCAGCCAAGGCGCAGAGCGGGGGGGGAGTGAGCAGTTCTTC
cdr3_aa: CASSQGAERGGSEQFF

clone_size: -
d_call: -
j_call: TRBJ2-5
v_call: TRBV7-3
cdr3_nt: TGTGCCAGCAGCCGGGTCTACCAAGAGACCCAGTACTTC
cdr3_aa: CASSRVYQETQYF

clone_size: few
d_call: TRBD1
j_call: TRBJ1-5
v_call: TRBV4-2
cdr3_nt: TGTGCCAGCAGCCAAGTTTCGGGACAGTCTCAGCCCCAGCATTTT
cdr3_aa: CASSQVSGQSQPQHF

clone_size: few
d_call: -
j_call: TRBJ1-2
v_call: TRBV30
cdr3_nt: TGTGCCTGGAGTGGATCAGGAGGGGGGGTTGCCTATGGCTACACCTTC
cdr3_aa: CAWSGSGGGVAYGYTF

clone_size: once
d_call: -
j_call: TRBJ2-2
v_call: TRBV7-9
cdr3_nt: TGTGCCAGCAGCCTAAACCAGGGGACCGGGGAGCTGTTTTTT
cdr3_aa: CASSLNQGTGELFF

clone_size: -
d_call: -
j_call: TRBJ2-1
v_call: TRBV7-9
cdr3_nt: TGTGCCAGCAGCTTATTGTCCAGCAATGAGCAGTTCTTC
cdr3_aa: CASSLLSSNEQFF

clone_size: -
d_call: -
j_call: TRBJ2-1
v_call: TRBV7-2
cdr3_nt: TGTGCCAGCAGCCTCCAGGGGAATGAGCAGTTCTTC
cdr3_aa: CASSLQGNEQFF

clone_size: -
d_call: TRBD1
j_call: TRBJ2-6
v_call: TRBV27
cdr3_nt: TGTGCCAGCAGTCCGGGACAGTACCACTCTGGGGCCAACGTCCTGACTTTC
cdr3_aa: CASSPGQYHSGANVLTF

clone_size: once
d_call: -
j_call: TRBJ2-7
v_call: TRBV5-4
cdr3_nt: TGTGCCAGCAGCTTGGATGGGACACTTTCCTACGAGCAGTACTTC
cdr3_aa: CASSLDGTLSYEQYF

clone_size: -
d_call: -
j_call: TRBJ2-7
v_call: TRBV12-5
cdr3_nt: TGTGCTAGTGGTTTGCACAGGTGTTACCTACGGAAGCAGTACTTC
cdr3_aa: CASGLHRCYLRKQYF

clone_size: -
d_call: TRBD1
j_call: TRBJ2-7
v_call: TRBV28
cdr3_nt: TGTGCCAGCAGTTTATTCAGGGGGCCCCACGAGCAGTACTTC
cdr3_aa: CASSLFRGPHEQYF

clone_size: -
d_call: TRBD1
j_call: TRBJ2-2
v_call: TRBV19
cdr3_nt: TGTGCCAGTAGTCTCGGACAGGGTAGGACCAGGGAGCTGTTTTTT
cdr3_aa: CASSLGQGRTRELFF

clone_size: -
d_call: -
j_call: TRBJ2-1
v_call: TRBV6-1
cdr3_nt: TGTGCCCTCCAGGCGGGATCACCTTACAATGAGCAGTTCTTC
cdr3_aa: CALQAGSPYNEQFF

clone_size: -
d_call: -
j_call: TRBJ2-2
v_call: TRBV7-3
cdr3_nt: TGTGCCAGCAGCTTAACGGCAGGGATCGACACCGGGGAGCTGTTTTTT
cdr3_aa: CASSLTAGIDTGELFF

clone_size: few
d_call: -
j_call: TRBJ2-3
v_call: TRBV2
cdr3_nt: TGTGCCAGCATACGAGCGGCGGGACTCACAGATACGCAGTATTTT
cdr3_aa: CASIRAAGLTDTQYF

clone_size: -
d_call: TRBD2
j_call: TRBJ2-3
v_call: TRBV2
cdr3_nt: TGTGCCAGCAGGCGGGGGGGCACAGATACGCAGTATTTT
cdr3_aa: CASRRGGTDTQYF

clone_size: -
d_call: -
j_call: TRBJ1-1
v_call: TRBV9
cdr3_nt: TGTGCCAGCAGCGTATCTGTGAACACTGAAGCTTTCTTT
cdr3_aa: CASSVSVNTEAFF

clone_size: -
d_call: TRBD1
j_call: TRBJ2-7
v_call: TRBV9
cdr3_nt: TGTGCCAGCAGTGGGACAGGGGGAATCGAGCAGTACTTC
cdr3_aa: CASSGTGGIEQYF

clone_size: once
d_call: -
j_call: TRBJ1-1
v_call: TRBV15
cdr3_nt: TGTGCCACCAGCAGAGATCAGGGGAACACTGAAGCTTTCTTT
cdr3_aa: CATSRDQGNTEAFF

clone_size: -
d_call: -
j_call: TRBJ2-7
v_call: TRBV2
cdr3_nt: TGTGCCAGCAGTGAATCAGCCTACGAGCAGTACTTC
cdr3_aa: CASSESAYEQYF

clone_size: -
d_call: -
j_call: TRBJ2-3
v_call: TRBV5-1
cdr3_nt: TGCGCCAGCAGCTTGGATCCACCCCCCGAGACAGATACGCAGTATTTT
cdr3_aa: CASSLDPPPETDTQYF

clone_size: -
d_call: TRBD2
j_call: TRBJ2-1
v_call: TRBV5-8
cdr3_nt: TGTGCCAGCAGCTCTCCGACTAGCGGGATTATGCATGAGCAGTTCTTC
cdr3_aa: CASSSPTSGIMHEQFF

clone_size: once
d_call: -
j_call: TRBJ1-1
v_call: TRBV7-2
cdr3_nt: TGTGCCAGCAGCCACCCGACAGGCACTGAAGCTTTCTTT
cdr3_aa: CASSHPTGTEAFF

clone_size: -
d_call: TRBD2
j_call: TRBJ2-7
v_call: TRBV6-5
cdr3_nt: TGTGCCAGCAGTTCCCCGATAGCGGGTCTCTACGAGCAGTACTTC
cdr3_aa: CASSSPIAGLYEQYF

clone_size: -
d_call: TRBD2
j_call: TRBJ2-7
v_call: TRBV30
cdr3_nt: TGTGCCTGGAGTCCAACTTTCAAGCGGGAGTCCAACGAGCAGTACTTC
cdr3_aa: CAWSPTFKRESNEQYF

clone_size: -
d_call: TRBD2
j_call: TRBJ2-3
v_call: TRBV5-1
cdr3_nt: TGCGCCAGCAGCTCTGGGGACTACCCAAGCACAGATACGCAGTATTTT
cdr3_aa: CASSSGDYPSTDTQYF

clone_size: -
d_call: -
j_call: TRBJ1-4
v_call: TRBV6-1
cdr3_nt: TGTGCCAGCAGTTATGGGCAGGCTAATGAAAAACTGTTTTTT
cdr3_aa: CASSYGQANEKLFF

clone_size: -
d_call: -
j_call: TRBJ2-1
v_call: TRBV7-2
cdr3_nt: TGTGCCAGCACCTACCGGGGGGCGGGGGTGGGGTATGAGCAGTTCTTC
cdr3_aa: CASTYRGAGVGYEQFF

clone_size: few
d_call: TRBD2
j_call: TRBJ2-5
v_call: TRBV28
cdr3_nt: TGTGCCAGCAGCCAACTAACTAGCGGGAGGGAGACCCAGTACTTC
cdr3_aa: CASSQLTSGRETQYF

clone_size: -
d_call: -
j_call: TRBJ2-7
v_call: TRBV29-1
cdr3_nt: TGCAGCGCGTGGCAACGGACGGCCGGGGAGGAGTACTTC
cdr3_aa: CSAWQRTAGEEYF

clone_size: -
d_call: -
j_call: TRBJ1-3
v_call: TRBV5-4
cdr3_nt: TGTGCCAGCAGCTTGGCGGCAGCGGCCACTGGAAACACCATATATTTT
cdr3_aa: CASSLAAAATGNTIYF

clone_size: -
d_call: -
j_call: TRBJ2-1
v_call: TRBV4-2
cdr3_nt: TGTGCCAGCAGCCAGCCGCCACGGGAGCAGTTCTTC
cdr3_aa: CASSQPPREQFF

clone_size: few
d_call: TRBD1
j_call: TRBJ1-1
v_call: TRBV4-2
cdr3_nt: TGTGCCAGCAGCCAGGAGGGGGCGATGAACACTGAAGCTTTCTTT
cdr3_aa: CASSQEGAMNTEAFF

clone_size: few
d_call: -
j_call: TRBJ2-5
v_call: TRBV19
cdr3_nt: TGTGCCAGTTCGGTAAAAGAGACCCAGTACTTC
cdr3_aa: CASSVKETQYF

clone_size: -
d_call: -
j_call: TRBJ1-5
v_call: TRBV7-2
cdr3_nt: TGTGCCAGCAGCTCCCGGGGGGAGGCAGCTCAGCCCCAGCATTTT
cdr3_aa: CASSSRGEAAQPQHF

clone_size: -
d_call: TRBD1
j_call: TRBJ2-7
v_call: TRBV7-8
cdr3_nt: TGTGCCAGCAGCCCTTCGACAGGGATGAGGCAGTACTTC
cdr3_aa: CASSPSTGMRQYF

clone_size: -
d_call: -
j_call: TRBJ2-4
v_call: TRBV6-5
cdr3_nt: TGTGCCACATTTGGCCGAGCCAAAAACATTCAGTACTTC
cdr3_aa: CATFGRAKNIQYF

clone_size: -
d_call: -
j_call: TRBJ1-1
v_call: TRBV7-6
cdr3_nt: TGTGCCAGCAGCTTAGCCGGGACACACACTGAAGCTTTCTTT
cdr3_aa: CASSLAGTHTEAFF

clone_size: -
d_call: TRBD2
j_call: TRBJ2-1
v_call: TRBV7-2
cdr3_nt: TGTGCCAGCACCCCCGTAGAACTAGCGGGATCTGAGCAGTTCTTC
cdr3_aa: CASTPVELAGSEQFF

clone_size: few
d_call: TRBD2
j_call: TRBJ2-3
v_call: TRBV28
cdr3_nt: TGTGCCAGCAGTCGCACTCTAGCGGGGGGTCCCACAGATACGCAGTATTTT
cdr3_aa: CASSRTLAGGPTDTQYF

clone_size: -
d_call: -
j_call: TRBJ2-1
v_call: TRBV6-4
cdr3_nt: TGTGCCAGCAGTGTAGTTGGGCAGGGTTCCCCCAATGAGCAGTTCTTC
cdr3_aa: CASSVVGQGSPNEQFF

clone_size: -
d_call: TRBD1
j_call: TRBJ2-7
v_call: TRBV9
cdr3_nt: TGTGCCAGCAGCGTCGGGACAGGGGGAGGCTACGAGCAGTACTTC
cdr3_aa: CASSVGTGGGYEQYF

clone_size: -
d_call: TRBD2
j_call: TRBJ2-7
v_call: TRBV5-4
cdr3_nt: TGTGCCAGCAGCGCCGACGCTAGCGGAGCCTACGAGCAGTACTTC
cdr3_aa: CASSADASGAYEQYF

clone_size: -
d_call: TRBD2
j_call: TRBJ2-1
v_call: TRBV27
cdr3_nt: TGTGCCAGCAGTGGGGGGGGACTAGCGGCTAACTACAATGAGCAGTTCTTC
cdr3_aa: CASSGGGLAANYNEQFF

clone_size: -
d_call: -
j_call: TRBJ1-4
v_call: TRBV6-1
cdr3_nt: TGTGCCAGCAGTGGCCCTCGGGTGGCGGAAAAACTGTTTTTT
cdr3_aa: CASSGPRVAEKLFF

clone_size: -
d_call: TRBD1
j_call: TRBJ1-3
v_call: TRBV5-6
cdr3_nt: TGTGCCAGCAGCTCGGGACAGGGGGCTGGAAACACCATATATTTT
cdr3_aa: CASSSGQGAGNTIYF

clone_size: -
d_call: TRBD1
j_call: TRBJ1-6
v_call: TRBV19
cdr3_nt: TGTGCCAGTAGTATAGTATCAGGGGGCAACTCACCCCTCCACTTT
cdr3_aa: CASSIVSGGNSPLHF

clone_size: -
d_call: -
j_call: TRBJ1-2
v_call: TRBV6-5
cdr3_nt: TGTGCCAGCAGTTATGACAGAAGGGGCTACACCTTC
cdr3_aa: CASSYDRRGYTF

clone_size: once
d_call: TRBD2
j_call: TRBJ2-7
v_call: TRBV13
cdr3_nt: TGTGCCAGCAGCTTATACGGGAGGGGGGCTAGGGAGCAGTACTTC
cdr3_aa: CASSLYGRGAREQYF

clone_size: -
d_call: -
j_call: TRBJ2-5
v_call: TRBV2
cdr3_nt: TGTGCCAGCAGTTCTTACTCGTCGGGGGGCGGAAAGACCCAGTACTTC
cdr3_aa: CASSSYSSGGGKTQYF

clone_size: -
d_call: -
j_call: TRBJ1-2
v_call: TRBV18
cdr3_nt: TGTGCCAGCTCACTACTACAGGAGTCGAATGGCTACACCTTC
cdr3_aa: CASSLLQESNGYTF